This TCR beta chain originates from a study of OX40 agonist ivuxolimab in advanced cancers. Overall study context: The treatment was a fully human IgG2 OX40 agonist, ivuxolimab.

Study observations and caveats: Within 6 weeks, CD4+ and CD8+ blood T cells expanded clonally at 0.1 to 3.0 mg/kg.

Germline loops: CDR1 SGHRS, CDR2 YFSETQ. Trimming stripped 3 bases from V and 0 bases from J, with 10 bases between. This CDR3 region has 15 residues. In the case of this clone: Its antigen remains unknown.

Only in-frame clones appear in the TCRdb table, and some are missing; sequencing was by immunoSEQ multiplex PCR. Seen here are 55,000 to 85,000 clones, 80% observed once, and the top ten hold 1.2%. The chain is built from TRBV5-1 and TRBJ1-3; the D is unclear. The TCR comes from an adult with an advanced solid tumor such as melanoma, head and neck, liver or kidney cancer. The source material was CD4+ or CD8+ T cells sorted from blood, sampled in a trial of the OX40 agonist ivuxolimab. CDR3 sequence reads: CASSSDAISGNTIYF. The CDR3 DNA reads TGCGCCAGCAGCTCCGACGCAATCTCTGGAAACACCATATATTTT. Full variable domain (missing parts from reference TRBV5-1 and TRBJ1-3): KAGVTQTPRYLIKTRGQQVTLSCSPISGHRSVSWYQQTPGQGLQFLFEYFSETQRNKGNFPGRFSGRQFSNSRSEMNVSTLELGDSALYLCASSSDAISGNTIYFGEGSWLTVV.